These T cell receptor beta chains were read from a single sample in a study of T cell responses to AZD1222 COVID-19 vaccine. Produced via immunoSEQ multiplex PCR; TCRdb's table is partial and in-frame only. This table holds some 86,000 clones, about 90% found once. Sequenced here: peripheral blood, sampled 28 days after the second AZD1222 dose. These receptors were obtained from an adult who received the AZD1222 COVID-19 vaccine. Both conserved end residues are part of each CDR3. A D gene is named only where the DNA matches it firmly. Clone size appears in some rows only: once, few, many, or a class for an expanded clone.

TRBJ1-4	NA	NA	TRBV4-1	TGCGCCAGCAGCCAAGGCGCGGTGTCTAATGAAAAACTGTTTTTT	CASSQGAVSNEKLFF
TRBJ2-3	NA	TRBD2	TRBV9	TGTGCCAGCAGCGTAGACGGTAGCGGGCGCACAGATACGCAGTATTTT	CASSVDGSGRTDTQYF
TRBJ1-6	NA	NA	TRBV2	TGTGCCAGCAGTTCCGTAGCGAATTCACCCCTCCACTTT	CASSSVANSPLHF
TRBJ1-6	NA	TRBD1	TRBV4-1	TGCGCCAGCAGCCGAGGGGGACAGGCTAAATTTAATTCACCCCTCCACTTT	CASSRGGQAKFNSPLHF
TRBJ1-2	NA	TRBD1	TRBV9	TGTGCCAGCACCCGGACAGGGGGGGATGGCTACACCTTC	CASTRTGGDGYTF
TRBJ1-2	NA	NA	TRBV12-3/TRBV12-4	TGTGCCAGCAGTAAGCAGCTTAACTATGGCTACACCTTC	CASSKQLNYGYTF
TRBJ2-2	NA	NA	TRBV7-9	TGTGCCAGCAGCTCGGACCTATCGAACACCGGGGAGCTGTTTTTT	CASSSDLSNTGELFF
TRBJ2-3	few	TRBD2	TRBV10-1	TGCGCCAGCAGTGAAGGCGCGGGAGTCGGCACAGATACGCAGTATTTT	CASSEGAGVGTDTQYF
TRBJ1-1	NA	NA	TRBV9	TGTGCCAGCAGCGTAGAAGAGGGCGGGACGAACACTGAAGCTTTCTTT	CASSVEEGGTNTEAFF
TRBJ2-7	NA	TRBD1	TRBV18	TGTGCCAGCTCACCAGGACAGGGGAAAGTCTACGAGCAGTACTTC	CASSPGQGKVYEQYF
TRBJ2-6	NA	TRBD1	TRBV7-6	TGTGCCAGCAGCCCGGGACAGATCGGTGGGGCCAACGTCCTGACTTTC	CASSPGQIGGANVLTF
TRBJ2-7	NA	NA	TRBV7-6	TGTGCCAGCAGCTTAGATGGGGACCCCTACGAGCAGTACTTC	CASSLDGDPYEQYF
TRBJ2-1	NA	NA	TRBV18	TGTGCCAGCTCACCACTAGCTTCCAATGAGCAGTTCTTC	CASSPLASNEQFF
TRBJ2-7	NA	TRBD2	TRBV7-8	TGTGCCAGCAGCCGGGCGGGGACTAGCGGGAGTTGGGAGCAGTACTTC	CASSRAGTSGSWEQYF
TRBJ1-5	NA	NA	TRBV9	TGTGCCAGCAGCGTAGATACAGGGTACGGCCCCCAGCATTTT	CASSVDTGYGPQHF
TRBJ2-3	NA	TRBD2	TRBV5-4	TGTGCCAGCAGCCCCAGACTAGCGGCTAGCACAGATACGCAGTATTTT	CASSPRLAASTDTQYF
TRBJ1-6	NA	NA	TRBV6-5	TGTGCCAGCAGTTACGGCCCGTCCAAGACTTCACCCCTCCACTTT	CASSYGPSKTSPLHF
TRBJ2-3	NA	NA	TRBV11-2	TGTGCCAGCAGCCAAGGCTTAGATACGCAGTATTTT	CASSQGLDTQYF
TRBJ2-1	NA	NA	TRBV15	TGTGCCACCAGCAGAACTGGGGGCGGGGCCTACAATGAGCAGTTCTTC	CATSRTGGGAYNEQFF
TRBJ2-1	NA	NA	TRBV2	TGTGCCAGCAGTGCCACCCCTCAACTAGGGGAGTCCTACAATGAGCAGTTCTTC	CASSATPQLGESYNEQFF